This is a list of T cell receptor beta chains from one sample in a study of T cells expressing NK-cell markers. Each CDR3 protein gets one entry in TCRdb, which reprocessed the 5' RACE reads and gives no DNA. The record lists more than 400,000 distinct CDR3 sequences, of which the ten most abundant hold 7.3%. Sequencing was carried out using blood T cells: a sorted CD56 or NKG2C T cell subset, CD4+ or CD8+ T cells, or bulk PBMC T cells (not recorded which). Source of these receptors: a woman aged 18 to 75 in good health. CDR3s include the opening cysteine and the closing phenylalanine or tryptophan.

13 TRBJ1-1 TRBV20-1 CSAVAGAGTEAFF
14 TRBJ2-5 TRBV2 CASRGGLPLETQYF
20 TRBJ1-6 TRBV4-3 CASSQDWGLAEPPYNSPLHF
16 TRBJ2-7 TRBV19 CASSDSGRGLTYEQYF
16 TRBJ2-1 TRBV18 CASSPMGGLAGFEQFF
13 TRBJ2-2 TRBV29-1 CSASRDNTGELFF
19 TRBJ1-1 TRBV11-2 CASSLGAPWSAAMNTEAFF
12 TRBJ2-5 TRBV10-2 CASGGPQETQYF
16 TRBJ2-3 TRBV7-3 CASSSVGRESTDTQYF
17 TRBJ1-1 TRBV7-2 CASSSTRSRGRLTEAFF
15 TRBJ2-7 TRBV7-9 CASSPTTGRSYEQYF